Listed here are 10 T cell receptor beta chains from one sample, sequenced in a study of Ad26.COV2.S vaccination and SARS-CoV-2 variants. Treatment in this sample: some 20 received Ad26.COV2.S at low or high dose, single or two shots; about five received placebo; per-sample allocation not given. Sample collection was performed on day 63 after the first vaccine or placebo injection. Repertoires were generated with immunoSEQ multiplex PCR, while TCRdb's copy carries only in-frame clones and drops some. The top ten hold 1.5% to 2% of the sample, which has some 400,000 clones, about nine tenths seen once. Sequenced here: peripheral blood, sampled in a trial of Ad26.COV2.S vaccine versus placebo. The receptors originated from a person aged 18-60 years who received the Ad26.COV2.S COVID-19 vaccine or a placebo.

This clone was seen once. This chain links TRBV14 with TRBJ2-7; maybe TRBD1 (5 bases). The CDR3 is 13 residues long. CDR1 and CDR2 from the germline V gene are SGHDN and FVKESK. V was cut by 4 bases and J by 5 bases, with 12 bases left in between. The CDR3 loop reads CASSPGNSHEQYF. CDR3 DNA sequence: TGTGCCAGCAGCCCAGGGAATTCTCACGAGCAGTACTTC. The full variable domain, in which reference TRBV14 and TRBJ2-7 provide the parts outside the CDR3, is EAGVTQFPSHSVIEKGQTVTLRCDPISGHDNLYWYRRVMGKEIKFLLHFVKESKQDESGMPNNRFLAERTGGTYSTLKVQPAELEDSGVYFCASSPGNSHEQYFGPGTRLTVT.

V is TRBV18 and J is TRBJ1-6; 8 bases are a match to TRBD1. Germline V CDR1 and CDR2: KGHSH, LQKENI. The CDR3 runs 15 residues. V was pared by 2 bases and J by 7 bases, with 4 bases of the junction left unmatched. The CDR3 spells CASSPDRGDNSPLHF. DNA of the CDR3: TGTGCCAGCTCACCAGACAGGGGAGACAATTCACCCCTCCACTTT.

The chain is built from TRBV9 and TRBJ1-2, with D maybe TRBD1 (6 bases). Trimming removed 0 bases from V and 7 bases from J, with 13 bases in between. Per germline, CDR1 SGDLS and CDR2 YYNGEE. CDR3 length equals 14 residues. CDR3 sequence: CASSVGSGGGGYTF. CDR3 coding DNA: TGTGCCAGCAGCGTAGGGTCGGGGGGCGGTGGCTACACCTTC.

The chain carries TRBV29-1 and TRBJ1-2; TRBD1 is a possible D gene (6 bases). This CDR3 is built from 13 residues. Germline V gene lookup returns CDR1 SQVTM and CDR2 ANQGSEA. V was shortened by 3 bases and J by 0 bases, with 8 bases between the two germline ends. CDR3 sequence reads: CSVERGTNYGYTF. CDR3 sequence (DNA): TGCAGCGTTGAGAGGGGGACTAACTATGGCTACACCTTC.

The chain joins TRBV28 to TRBJ2-1; possibly TRBD2 for D (6 bases). The CDR3 runs to 15 residues. Germline CDR1 MDHEN, CDR2 SYDVKM. Trimming cost V 2 bases and J 3 bases, with 11 bases left between them. The CDR3 nucleotides read TGTGCCAGCAGTTTAGGGGGACTCCTCTACAATGAGCAGTTCTTC. The encoded protein is CASSLGGLLYNEQFF.

V and J are TRBV19 and TRBJ2-2; no definite D call. This CDR3 is 11 amino acids long. CDR1 and CDR2 from the germline V gene are LNHDA and SQIVND (reference sequence). Trimming shortened V by 5 bases and J by 7 bases, and 5 bases separated the two germline ends. In DNA form, the CDR3 reads TGTGCCAGTAGTGGGGACGGGGAGCTGTTTTTT. Translation gives CASSGDGELFF.

The rearrangement links TRBV11-2 to TRBJ2-3; 8 nucleotides match TRBD1. Trimming at V came to 0 bases and at J to 4 bases, leaving 0 bases not matched to a gene. From germline, CDR1 is SGHAT and CDR2 FQNNGV. This CDR3 contains 14 residues. CDR3 DNA sequence: TGTGCCAGCAGCTTAGACAGGGGGCCAGATACGCAGTATTTT. Translated, it gives CASSLDRGPDTQYF.

This clone showed up just once. This chain uses TRBV28 with TRBJ1-1; no firm D call. The CDR3 has 13 amino acids. V was shortened by 5 bases and J by 3 bases, with 10 bases between the two germline ends. Germline CDR1 is MDHEN and CDR2 is SYDVKM. CDR3 loop: CASSMVGDTEAFF. CDR3 sequence (DNA): TGTGCCAGCAGTATGGTCGGGGACACTGAAGCTTTCTTT.

This sequence joins TRBV7-6 and TRBJ1-1; D remains unclear. The germline V gene has CDR1 SGHVS and CDR2 FNYEAQ. CDR3 length equals 13 residues. Trimming removed 4 bases from V and 6 bases from J, with 12 bases in between. The DNA for the CDR3 is TGTGCCAGCAGCTCCCTGACGAGCCCTGAAGCTTTCTTT. Translation gives CASSSLTSPEAFF.

The rearrangement joins TRBV9 to TRBJ2-7, with 12 bases aligning to TRBD2. CDR3 length: 16 residues. The ends lost 4 bases at V and 5 bases at J; junction bases unmatched: 10. Germline values: CDR1 SGDLS, CDR2 YYNGEE. The CDR3 coding sequence is TGTGCCAGCAGCTACTTCGGACTAGCGGGACCCGACGAGCAGTACTTC. Protein: CASSYFGLAGPDEQYF.